The entry that follows covers one T cell receptor (beta chain) sequence. V lost 7 bases to trimming and J lost 2 bases, with 11 bases between them. The germline V gene has CDR1 MNHEY and CDR2 SMNVEV (reference sequence). The CDR3 is made up of 13 amino acids. The record originates from a study of T cell changes during pregnancy in multiple sclerosis. This table comes from immunoSEQ multiplex PCR, and its TCRdb copy is limited to in-frame clones, with some not included. Of tens of thousands of clones in the sample, around 89% were seen once. The rearrangement joins TRBV27 to TRBJ2-5; D gene ambiguous. This TCR derives from a female donor in good health, enrolled as a control in a pregnancy study. This material consisted of CD4+ T cells from peripheral blood mononuclear cells, taken in the first trimester of pregnancy. The CDR3 protein is CASTSTPQETQYF. CDR3 sequence (DNA): TGTGCCAGCACTTCGACTCCTCAAGAGACCCAGTACTTC.